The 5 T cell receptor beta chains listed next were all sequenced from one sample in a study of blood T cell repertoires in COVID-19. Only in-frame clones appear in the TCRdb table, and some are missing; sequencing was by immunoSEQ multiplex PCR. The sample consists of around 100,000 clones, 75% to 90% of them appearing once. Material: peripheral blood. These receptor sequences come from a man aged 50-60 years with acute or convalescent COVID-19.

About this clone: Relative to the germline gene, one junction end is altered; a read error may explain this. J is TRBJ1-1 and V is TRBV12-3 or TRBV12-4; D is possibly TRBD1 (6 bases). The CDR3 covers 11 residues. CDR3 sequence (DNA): TGTGCCAGCAGTCCGGGGGGCGGCCTGATCTTT. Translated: CASSPGGGLIF.

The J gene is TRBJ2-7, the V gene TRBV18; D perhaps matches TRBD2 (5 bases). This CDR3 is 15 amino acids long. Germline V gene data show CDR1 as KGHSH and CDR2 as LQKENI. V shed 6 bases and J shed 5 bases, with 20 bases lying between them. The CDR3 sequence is CASSLKHGGVHEQYF. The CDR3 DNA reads TGTGCCAGCTCCCTCAAACACGGAGGCGTCCACGAGCAGTACTTC. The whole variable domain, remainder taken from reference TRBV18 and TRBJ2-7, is NAGVMQNPRHLVRRRGQEARLRCSPMKGHSHVYWYRQLPEEGLKFMVYLQKENIIDESGMPKERFSAEFPKEGPSILRIQQVVRGDSAAYFCASSLKHGGVHEQYFGPGTRLTVT.

CDR3 bases: TGTGCCAGCAGCAGACTAGCGGGAGGCTCCTACGAGCAGTACTTC. It translates to CASSRLAGGSYEQYF. The chain joins TRBV5-8 to TRBJ2-7; 13 bases agree with TRBD2. Per the germline V gene, CDR1 is SGHTS and CDR2 is YDEGEE. V gave up 4 bases and J gave up 0 bases; unmatched junction bases: 1. This CDR3 is built from 15 residues.

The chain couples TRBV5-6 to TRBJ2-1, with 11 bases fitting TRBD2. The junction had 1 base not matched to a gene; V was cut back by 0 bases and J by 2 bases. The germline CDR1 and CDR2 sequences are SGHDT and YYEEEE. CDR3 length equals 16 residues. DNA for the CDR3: TGTGCCAGCAGCTTGGTTAGCGGGAGGGCCTACAATGAGCAGTTCTTC. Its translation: CASSLVSGRAYNEQFF.

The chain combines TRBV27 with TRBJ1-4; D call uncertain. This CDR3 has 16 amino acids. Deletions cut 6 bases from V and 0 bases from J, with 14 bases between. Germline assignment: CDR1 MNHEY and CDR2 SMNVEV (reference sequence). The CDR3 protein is CASRSGRATTNEKLFF. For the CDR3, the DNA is TGTGCCAGCAGATCCGGTAGAGCCACAACTAATGAAAAACTGTTTTTT.